Below are 18 T cell receptor beta chains sequenced from a single sample in a study of PD-1 blockade in classical Hodgkin lymphoma. Sequenced by immunoSEQ multiplex PCR; TCRdb stores in-frame clones only, minus some. Of about 90,000 clones listed, 83% are singletons. As to time point: cycle 4 day 1 (C4D1), after more than five weeks of nivolumab. Every patient had relapsed following autologous stem cell transplantation, and cohorts differed in brentuximab vedotin exposure. The material sequenced was peripheral blood mononuclear cells (PBMCs), taken before the fourth cycle of nivolumab. The origin of the receptors is a human donor with classical Hodgkin lymphoma.

In its sample, this clone was seen a few times. The chain has TRBV27 and TRBJ2-7; TRBD2 is a possible D gene (5 bases). The CDR3 consists of 14 residues. Germline CDR1 reads MNHEY; CDR2 reads SMNVEV (reference sequence). The germline V and J ends were trimmed by 5 bases and 9 bases, with 20 bases remaining between them. The CDR3 here is CASSSPRLNEGQYF. In nucleotides, the CDR3 is TGTGCCAGCAGTAGCCCCCGCCTTAACGAGGGGCAGTACTTC.

This clone occurred a few times. J is TRBJ1-2 and V is TRBV21-1. TRBV21-1 is given as a pseudogene. This CDR3 has 15 amino acids. CDR3 sequence: CASSKAVAQGGGYTF. CDR3 nucleotides: TGTGCCAGCAGCAAAGCCGTGGCCCAAGGAGGTGGCTACACCTTC.

The chain links TRBV11-2 to TRBJ2-1, with D perhaps TRBD1 or TRBD2 (5 bases each). The germline CDR1 and CDR2 sequences are SGHAT and FQNNGV. The length of the CDR3 is 14 residues. Trimming shortened V by 3 bases and J by 8 bases, and 14 bases separated the two germline ends. The chain's CDR3 is CASSFSSGRDEQFF. The CDR3 DNA is TGTGCCAGCAGCTTTAGCAGCGGCAGGGATGAGCAGTTCTTC.

The chain couples TRBV18 to TRBJ1-2; 10 bases line up with TRBD1. CDR3 length: 15 amino acids. Looked up from germline, CDR1 is KGHSH and CDR2 is LQKENI. V was pared by 3 bases and J by 6 bases, with 7 bases of the junction left unmatched. For the CDR3, the DNA is TGTGCCAGCTCACCGGCGGGGACAGGGGAGGATGGCTACACCTTC. Residues: CASSPAGTGEDGYTF. Looking up the rest from reference TRBV18 and TRBJ1-2 gives the full variable domain: NAGVMQNPRHLVRRRGQEARLRCSPMKGHSHVYWYRQLPEEGLKFMVYLQKENIIDESGMPKERFSAEFPKEGPSILRIQQVVRGDSAAYFCASSPAGTGEDGYTFGSGTRLTVV.

The chain uses TRBV28 and TRBJ2-5; 7 bases match TRBD1. CDR3 length: 15 amino acids. The V gene end was trimmed by 4 bases and the J gene end by 1 base; junction bases not matched to a gene: 6. CDR1 MDHEN and CDR2 SYDVKM come from the germline V gene. The CDR3 sequence: CASSSTGALQETQYF. DNA of the CDR3: TGTGCCAGCAGTTCCACAGGGGCCCTCCAAGAGACCCAGTACTTC. The whole variable domain, remainder taken from reference TRBV28 and TRBJ2-5, is DVKVTQSSRYLVKRTGEKVFLECVQDMDHENMFWYRQDPGLGLRLIYFSYDVKMKEKGDIPEGYSVSREKKERFSLILESASTNQTSMYLCASSSTGALQETQYFGPGTRLLVL.

The chain combines TRBV9 with TRBJ1-5, with D possibly TRBD1 on 5 matching bases. V shed 7 bases and J shed 4 bases, with 12 bases lying between them. Per the germline V gene, CDR1 is SGDLS and CDR2 is YYNGEE. The CDR3 totals 13 residues. CDR3 sequence (DNA): TGTGCCAGCGCGCAGGGTTCAAATCAGCCCCAGCATTTT. This codes for CASAQGSNQPQHF.

The J gene is TRBJ1-1, the V gene TRBV10-3; TRBD1 is a possible D gene (6 bases). The germline V gene has CDR1 ENHRY and CDR2 SYGVKD. This CDR3 comprises 14 residues. V was clipped by 4 bases and J by 4 bases, with 13 bases between them. The DNA of the CDR3 is TGTGCCATCAGTGTTGGGGGGCGGGCCACTGAAGCTTTCTTT. Amino acids: CAISVGGRATEAFF.

There are a few counts of this clone. This chain links TRBV5-1 with TRBJ1-2; 12 bases fit TRBD1. This CDR3 region has 16 residues. Germline CDR1 reads SGHRS; CDR2 reads YFSETQ. J was trimmed by 4 bases and V by 0 bases; bases with no gene match: 4. CDR3 in DNA: TGCGCCAGCAGCTTGGAGGGGACAGGGGGCGCCTATGGCTACACCTTC. Its protein is CASSLEGTGGAYGYTF.

This sequence joins TRBV28 and TRBJ2-1; 8 nucleotides match TRBD2. Trimming took 10 bases from V and 0 from J; bases not matched to a gene: 8. CDR1 and CDR2 from the germline V gene are MDHEN and SYDVKM. This CDR3 contains 15 residues. Here the CDR3 reads CATRRAGGSYNEQFF. The CDR3 DNA sequence: TGTGCCACCCGGAGGGCGGGAGGCTCCTACAATGAGCAGTTCTTC. Combining the CDR3 with reference TRBV28 and TRBJ2-1 gives the whole variable domain DVKVTQSSRYLVKRTGEKVFLECVQDMDHENMFWYRQDPGLGLRLIYFSYDVKMKEKGDIPEGYSVSREKKERFSLILESASTNQTSMYLCATRRAGGSYNEQFFGPGTRLTVL.

A single count supports this clone. J is TRBJ2-7 and V is TRBV6-6, with D uncertain. CDR1 is MNHNY, CDR2 SVGAGI, per germline (reference sequence). This CDR3 has 15 amino acids. The ends were cut back, 4 bases at V and 1 base at J, with 14 bases in the middle. The CDR3, as DNA: TGTGCCAGCAGTTCCCCGGGTCACAAGTCCTACGAGCAGTACTTC. It yields the protein CASSSPGHKSYEQYF.

A few counts support this clone. CDR3 coding DNA: TGCGCCAGCAGCTCAGGGGGGTCCACTGAAGCTTTCTTT. Translation: CASSSGGSTEAFF. V gene TRBV5-1 combines with J gene TRBJ1-1; 7 nucleotides agree with TRBD1. V was pared by 3 bases and J by 4 bases, with 3 bases of the junction left unmatched. The germline V gene encodes CDR1 SGHRS and CDR2 YFSETQ. The CDR3 is made up of 13 amino acids.

V and J are TRBV6-5 and TRBJ1-2; TRBD1 matches at 7 bases. V shed 6 bases, J shed 0 bases, and the junction held 7 bases outside the gene matches. The CDR3 is made up of 15 amino acids. The germline CDR1 and CDR2 sequences are MNHEY and SVGAGI. The CDR3 nucleotides read TGTGCCAGCAGGGGAGACAGGGCGGCTAACTATGGCTACACCTTC. Encoded protein: CASRGDRAANYGYTF.

CDR3 sequence (DNA): TGTGCCAGCAGCTTAGGGGATTCGAACTATGGCTACACCTTC. Protein product: CASSLGDSNYGYTF. The V gene is TRBV7-9, the J gene TRBJ1-2, with D unclear. Germline V gene sequence: CDR1 SEHNR, CDR2 FQNEAQ (reference sequence). The CDR3 runs to 14 residues. The V end lost 1 base, the J end lost 2 bases, and 8 bases lay between the germline ends.

This chain uses TRBV15 with TRBJ1-1; TRBD1 is a possible D gene (5 bases). This CDR3 has 15 residues. Trimming took off 3 bases at V and 5 bases at J, with 16 bases between the two ends. Per germline, CDR1 LNHNV and CDR2 YYDKDF (reference sequence). The CDR3 region is CATSSLRVGATEAFF. CDR3 in DNA: TGTGCCACCAGCAGTCTCAGGGTGGGAGCGACTGAAGCTTTCTTT.

This chain joins TRBV13 and TRBJ2-7, with D perhaps TRBD2 (5 bases). There are 14 residues in the CDR3. Per germline, CDR1 PRHDT and CDR2 FYEKMQ (reference sequence). The ends were cut back, 5 bases at V and 7 bases at J, with 18 bases in the middle. CDR3 residues: CASSTDYPSREQYF. The CDR3 DNA reads as TGTGCCAGCAGCACCGACTACCCCTCGAGAGAGCAGTACTTC.

CDR3 nucleotide sequence: TGTGCCAGCAGCTTGGTGGGCGGGGAGCTGTTTTTT. Translated: CASSLVGGELFF. The chain has TRBV5-4 and TRBJ2-2; D is uncertain. Germline CDR1 SGHNT, CDR2 YYREEE (reference sequence). Trimming took off 0 bases at V and 7 bases at J, with 4 bases between the two ends. The CDR3 has 12 residues.

V and J are TRBV2 and TRBJ2-2; no clear D. Germline CDR1 reads SNHLY; CDR2 reads FYNNEI. The CDR3 spans 12 residues. With 6 bases removed from V and 4 bases from J, the gap between germline ends came to 6 bases. The CDR3 protein is CASRGLTGELFF. The CDR3 nucleotides read TGTGCCAGCAGAGGTCTCACCGGGGAGCTGTTTTTT.

This chain joins TRBV11-2 and TRBJ2-1, with 9 bases identical to TRBD2. Germline CDR1 and CDR2: SGHAT and FQNNGV. V gave up 2 bases and J gave up 4 bases; unmatched junction bases: 9. The CDR3 runs to 17 residues. CDR3 residues: CASSLLGGTSFYNEQFF. CDR3 nucleotides: TGTGCCAGCAGCTTATTAGGCGGGACTAGCTTTTACAATGAGCAGTTCTTC.